The text below deals with one T cell receptor (beta chain). Its cognate antigen is unknown. Germline loops: CDR1 SGDLS, CDR2 YYNGEE. V was trimmed by 2 bases and J by 6 bases, leaving 12 bases between them. This CDR3 spans 14 amino acids. Genomic DNA of each subset was evenly split across several immunoSEQ plates. Each PCR replicate from the sorted subsets contained around 0.2 ug DNA, which is some 30,000 T cell genomes. Repertoires were generated with immunoSEQ multiplex PCR, while TCRdb's copy carries only in-frame clones and drops some. The table shows some 630,000 clones, with around 72% occurring only once. This specimen comes from a study of shared clonotypes between healthy human individuals. General observations from the study: Generally, naive subsets came out with larger estimated richness than memory subsets. Only blood was sampled; tissue repertoires likely differ.

Sequencing used memory CD4+ T cells sorted from blood. Documented subset: CD45RA-negative fraction. The rearrangement uses TRBV9 and TRBJ2-1, with a possible D match to TRBD2 (6 bases). The TCR comes from a woman aged 30 to 39 in good health. As DNA, the CDR3 is TGTGCCAGCAGCGTGTCTAGCGAGGTCAATGAGCAGTTCTTC. Its protein is CASSVSSEVNEQFF. Filled out from reference TRBV9 and TRBJ2-1, the complete variable domain reads DSGVTQTPKHLITATGQRVTLRCSPRSGDLSVYWYQQSLDQGLQFLIQYYNGEERAKGNILERFSAQQFPDLHSELNLSSLELGDSALYFCASSVSSEVNEQFFGPGTRLTVL.